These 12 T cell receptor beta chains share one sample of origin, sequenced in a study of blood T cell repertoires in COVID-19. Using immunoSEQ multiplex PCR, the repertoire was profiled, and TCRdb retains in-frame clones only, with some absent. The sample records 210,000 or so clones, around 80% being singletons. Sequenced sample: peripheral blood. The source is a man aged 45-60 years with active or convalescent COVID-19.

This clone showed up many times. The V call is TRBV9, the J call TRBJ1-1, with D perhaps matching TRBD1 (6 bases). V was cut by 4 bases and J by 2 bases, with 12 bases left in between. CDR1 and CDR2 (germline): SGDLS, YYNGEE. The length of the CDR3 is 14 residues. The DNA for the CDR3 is TGTGCCAGCAGCTCAGGGGCGACAAACACTGAAGCTTTCTTT. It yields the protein CASSSGATNTEAFF.

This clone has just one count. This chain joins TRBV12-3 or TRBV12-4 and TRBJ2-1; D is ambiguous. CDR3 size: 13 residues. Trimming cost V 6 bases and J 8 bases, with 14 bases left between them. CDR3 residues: CASRLYPLHEQFF. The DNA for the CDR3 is TGTGCCAGCAGGCTTTACCCCCTACATGAGCAGTTCTTC.

The CDR3 reads CASSPLADGYTF. CDR3 in DNA: TGTGCCAGCAGCCCCCTGGCTGATGGCTACACCTTC. The V gene is TRBV6-6, the J gene TRBJ1-2; D not certain. Germline V CDR1 and CDR2: MNHNY, SVGAGI (reference sequence). The V end lost 6 bases, the J end lost 6 bases, and 11 bases lay between the germline ends. The CDR3 covers 12 residues.

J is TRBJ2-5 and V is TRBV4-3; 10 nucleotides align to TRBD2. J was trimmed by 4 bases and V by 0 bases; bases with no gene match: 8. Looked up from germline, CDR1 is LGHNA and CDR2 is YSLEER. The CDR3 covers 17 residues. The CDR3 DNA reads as TGCGCCAGCAGCCAAGAGCTCAGCGGGGGGGCCGGAGAGACCCAGTACTTC. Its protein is CASSQELSGGAGETQYF.

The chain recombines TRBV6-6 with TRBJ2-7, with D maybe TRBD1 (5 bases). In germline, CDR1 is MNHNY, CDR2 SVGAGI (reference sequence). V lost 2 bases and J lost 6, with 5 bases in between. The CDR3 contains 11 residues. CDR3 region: CASSYRGEQYF. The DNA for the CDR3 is TGTGCCAGCAGTTACAGGGGCGAGCAGTACTTC.

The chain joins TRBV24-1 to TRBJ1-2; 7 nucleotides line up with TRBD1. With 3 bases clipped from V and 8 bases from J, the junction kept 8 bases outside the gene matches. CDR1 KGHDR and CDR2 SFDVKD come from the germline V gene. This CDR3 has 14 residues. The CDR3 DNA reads TGTGCCACCAGTGATAGTGGACAGGAGGGAGGCTACACCTTC. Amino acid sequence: CATSDSGQEGGYTF.

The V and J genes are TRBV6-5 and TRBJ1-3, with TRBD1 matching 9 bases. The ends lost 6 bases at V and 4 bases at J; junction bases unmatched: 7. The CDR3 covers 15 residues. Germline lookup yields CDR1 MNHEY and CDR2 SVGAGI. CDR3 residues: CASSRTGVAGNTIYF. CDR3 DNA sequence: TGTGCCAGCAGCCGGACAGGGGTAGCCGGAAACACCATATATTTT.

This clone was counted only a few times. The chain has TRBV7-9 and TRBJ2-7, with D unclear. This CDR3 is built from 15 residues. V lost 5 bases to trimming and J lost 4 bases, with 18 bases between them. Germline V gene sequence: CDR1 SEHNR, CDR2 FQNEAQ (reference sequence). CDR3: CASSPPQQVRYEQYF. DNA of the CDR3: TGTGCCAGCAGCCCCCCACAGCAGGTTCGTTACGAGCAGTACTTC.

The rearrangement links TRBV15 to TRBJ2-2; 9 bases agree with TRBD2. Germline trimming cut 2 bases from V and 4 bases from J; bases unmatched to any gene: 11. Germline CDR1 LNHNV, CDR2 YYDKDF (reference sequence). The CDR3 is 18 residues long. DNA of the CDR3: TGTGCCACCAGCAGACTCCTTATAGCGGGAGAAGTCACCGGGGAGCTGTTTTTT. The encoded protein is CATSRLLIAGEVTGELFF.

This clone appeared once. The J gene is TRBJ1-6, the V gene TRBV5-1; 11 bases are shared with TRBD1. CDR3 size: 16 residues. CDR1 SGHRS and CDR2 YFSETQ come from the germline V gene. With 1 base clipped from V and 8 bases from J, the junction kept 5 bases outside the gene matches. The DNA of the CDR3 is TGCGCCAGCAGCTTGTTAGCGGGACAGGGGGATTCACCCCTCCACTTT. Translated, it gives CASSLLAGQGDSPLHF. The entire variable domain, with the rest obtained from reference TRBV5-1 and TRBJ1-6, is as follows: KAGVTQTPRYLIKTRGQQVTLSCSPISGHRSVSWYQQTPGQGLQFLFEYFSETQRNKGNFPGRFSGRQFSNSRSEMNVSTLELGDSALYLCASSLLAGQGDSPLHFGNGTRLTVT.

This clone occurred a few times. The CDR3 nucleotides read TGCAGCGTTGAAAGCTGGACAGCCAATGAGCAGTTCTTC. Translation gives CSVESWTANEQFF. The chain has TRBV29-1 and TRBJ2-1, with D tentatively TRBD1 (6 bases). This CDR3 spans 13 amino acids. Germline assignment: CDR1 SQVTM and CDR2 ANQGSEA. V lost 2 bases to trimming and J lost 6 bases, with 11 bases between them.

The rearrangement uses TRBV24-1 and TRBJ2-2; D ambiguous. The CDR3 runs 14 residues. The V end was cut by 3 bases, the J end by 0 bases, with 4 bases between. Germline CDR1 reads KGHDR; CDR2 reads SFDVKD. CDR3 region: CATSDLSNTGELFF. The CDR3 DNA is TGTGCCACCAGTGATCTGTCGAACACCGGGGAGCTGTTTTTT.